This is a list of T cell receptor beta chains from one sample in a study of blood T cell repertoires in COVID-19. Generated by immunoSEQ multiplex PCR, the TCRdb table keeps only in-frame clones and is missing some. The repertoire includes tens of thousands of clones, approximately 85% of them detected once, and about a sixth sits in the top ten. The sequenced material came from peripheral blood. The source is a human donor in a cohort sampled during active COVID-19. Both conserved end residues are part of each CDR3. A D gene is named only where the DNA matches it firmly. Some rows mark clone size as missing; the rest say once, few, many or name a class of expanded clone.

j_call,d_call,v_call,clone_size,cdr3_nt,cdr3_aa
TRBJ2-1,NA,TRBV19,NA,TGTGCCAGTAGTACCGCGCGGAGCTCCTACAATGAGCAGTTCTTC,CASSTARSSYNEQFF
TRBJ2-3,NA,TRBV5-1,NA,TGCGCCAGCAGCTTGGGGGGGCCGGATACGCAGTATTTT,CASSLGGPDTQYF
TRBJ1-1,NA,TRBV3-1/TRBV3-2,few,TGTGCCAGCAGCCAAGCTCTAACGGGTACCTGGTCGACTGAAGCTTTCTTT,CASSQALTGTWSTEAFF
TRBJ2-6,NA,TRBV7-9,NA,TGTGCCAGCAGCTATTACAGGGAACTCTCTGGGGCCAACGTCCTGACTTTC,CASSYYRELSGANVLTF
TRBJ2-1,TRBD2,TRBV10-3,NA,TGTGCCATCAGTGGTGGCGGGGGGTACAATGAGCAGTTCTTC,CAISGGGGYNEQFF
TRBJ2-3,TRBD2,TRBV19,NA,TGTGCCAGCAGCGGGGTCGGTGATACGCAGTATTTT,CASSGVGDTQYF
TRBJ2-2,TRBD1,TRBV3-1/TRBV3-2,once,TGTGCCAGCAGCCAAGCCGGGACAGGGGCGACCGGGGAGCTGTTTTTT,CASSQAGTGATGELFF
TRBJ2-7,NA,TRBV5-1,NA,TGCGCCAGCAGCTTGGAGGTCAGGGGTAACGACGAGCAGTACTTC,CASSLEVRGNDEQYF
TRBJ1-6,NA,TRBV25-1,NA,TGTGCCAGCAGTGATAGGGGCGCCTATAATTCACCCCTCCACTTT,CASSDRGAYNSPLHF
TRBJ1-6,NA,TRBV9,NA,TGTGCCAGCAGCGTAACCTCGGATTCACCCCTCCACTTT,CASSVTSDSPLHF
TRBJ1-1,TRBD1,TRBV19,NA,TGTGCCAGTAGCGAGACAGGGCGGAACACTGAAGCTTTCTTT,CASSETGRNTEAFF
TRBJ2-4,NA,TRBV7-9,NA,TGTGCCAGCAGCTTAGCAGAAGGGGACATTCAGTACTTC,CASSLAEGDIQYF
TRBJ2-3,TRBD2,TRBV7-2,NA,TGTGCCAGCAGCTCCGGACTAGCGGGGGGCACAGATACGCAGTATTTT,CASSSGLAGGTDTQYF
TRBJ1-6,TRBD1,TRBV5-1,NA,TGCGCCAGCAGCACTAGACAGGGGGCCGGTTCACCCCTCCACTTT,CASSTRQGAGSPLHF
TRBJ1-2,NA,TRBV29-1,NA,TGCAGCGTTTCCCCCAGGGGCGGCTATGGCTACACCTTC,CSVSPRGGYGYTF
TRBJ2-3,NA,TRBV6-2/TRBV6-3,NA,TGTGCCAGCAGTTACCCCGGCGGGGGCCTGGCAGATACGCAGTATTTT,CASSYPGGGLADTQYF